This is a list of T cell receptor beta chains from one sample in a study of shared clonotypes between healthy human individuals. Assay: immunoSEQ multiplex PCR; the TCRdb copy retains only in-frame clones and omits some. The table lists hundreds of thousands of clones, roughly 95% of them singletons. Material: naive CD8+ T cells sorted from blood. These receptor sequences come from a woman aged 25 to 39 in good health. Both conserved end residues are part of each CDR3. D genes are given only for firm matches. The size field is filled for only some rows; it gives once, few, many or a size class.

cdr3_nt cdr3_aa d_call j_call v_call clone_size
TGTGCCAGCAGTGAAGGCCAGGGGGGCCTTAATGAAAAACTGTTTTTT CASSEGQGGLNEKLFF TRBD1 TRBJ1-4 TRBV25-1 NA
TGTGCCAGCAGCTTCATGACAGGGGGCGAGCAGTACTTC CASSFMTGGEQYF TRBD1 TRBJ2-7 TRBV7-9 NA
TGTGCCAGCAGTTTAGCAGGGGGCCGTGCCTACGAGCAGTACTTC CASSLAGGRAYEQYF TRBD1 TRBJ2-7 TRBV27 NA
TGTGCCAGCAGCCAGGGGACAGGATATCCAGAGACCCAGTACTTC CASSQGTGYPETQYF TRBD1 TRBJ2-5 TRBV9 NA
TGTGCCAGCAGCTTAATTCAAGGGGGCTATGGCTACACCTTC CASSLIQGGYGYTF NA TRBJ1-2 TRBV7-9 NA
TGTGCCAGCAGTGGGACTCAGAATGAGCAGTTCTTC CASSGTQNEQFF NA TRBJ2-1 TRBV25-1 NA
TGTGCCAGCAGTGTCGTGGGGAGCTCCTACGAGCAGTACTTC CASSVVGSSYEQYF NA TRBJ2-7 TRBV27 NA
TGTGCCAGCAGCAAAGAGGGGACAGTCTTACTAGCGGGAGGAACCGAGCAGTACTTC CASSKEGTVLLAGGTEQYF NA TRBJ2-7 TRBV21-1 NA
TGTGCCAGCAGAGAACAAGGGGGCAATTACGAGCAGTACTTC CASREQGGNYEQYF TRBD1 TRBJ2-7 TRBV28 NA
TGTGCCAGTAGTACGGGACAGGGGGCAGGCTACGAGCAGTACTTC CASSTGQGAGYEQYF TRBD1 TRBJ2-7 TRBV19 once
TGTGCCACCGCGACAGGACACGCTGGGGCCAACGTCCTGACTTTC CATATGHAGANVLTF NA TRBJ2-6 TRBV6-1 NA
TGTGCCAGCAGTTGGCCCCGGGATTCACCCCTCCACTTT CASSWPRDSPLHF NA TRBJ1-6 TRBV28 NA
TGTGCCAGCAGTTTATCGCCCCCGGGGTCCTACAATGAGCAGTTCTTC CASSLSPPGSYNEQFF NA TRBJ2-1 TRBV27 NA
TGTGCCAGCAGCCTCCGCAGGGGGTCCTACAATGAGCAGTTCTTC CASSLRRGSYNEQFF TRBD1 TRBJ2-1 TRBV13 once
TGTGCCAGCAGCGGAGGGAGCAATCAGCCCCAGCATTTT CASSGGSNQPQHF NA TRBJ1-5 TRBV2 NA
TGTGCCAGCACTCTCGGCGGGCAACCCTACGAGCAGTACTTC CASTLGGQPYEQYF NA TRBJ2-7 TRBV9 NA
TGCGCCAGCGGACCCGGAGGGACCTACAATGAGCAGTTCTTC CASGPGGTYNEQFF NA TRBJ2-1 TRBV10-2 NA
TGTGCCAACGCGGGACAGGACTCCTACGAGCAGTACTTC CANAGQDSYEQYF TRBD1 TRBJ2-7 TRBV2 NA
TGTGCCAGCAGCTCGAGGAGCGATTCAAATGAAAAACTGTTTTTT CASSSRSDSNEKLFF NA TRBJ1-4 TRBV9 NA
TGTGCCAGCAGTCCATTCCCGAGCTCCTACAATGAGCAGTTCTTC CASSPFPSSYNEQFF NA TRBJ2-1 TRBV2 NA
TGTGCCAGCAGTGACGCGAGGAGGTACGAGCAGTACTTC CASSDARRYEQYF NA TRBJ2-7 TRBV2 NA
TGTGCCAGCAGTCCGAAAGCCTTAGCGGAGGTCACAGATACGCAGTATTTT CASSPKALAEVTDTQYF NA TRBJ2-3 TRBV27 NA
TGTGCCAGCAGCTTAGATTTGAAGACTGGGCAGTACTTC CASSLDLKTGQYF NA TRBJ2-7 TRBV11-2 NA
TGTGCCAGCAGTTACTCGTTCACGGGGGCCTCCTACGAGCAGTACTTC CASSYSFTGASYEQYF NA TRBJ2-7 TRBV6-6 NA
TGTGCCAGCAGCCAGATAACAGGGGATAATCAGCCCCAGCATTTT CASSQITGDNQPQHF TRBD1 TRBJ1-5 TRBV4-2 NA
TGTGCCAGCAGAGCTCCAGACAGGGAAGAGACCCAGTACTTC CASRAPDREETQYF TRBD1 TRBJ2-5 TRBV2 NA
TGCGCCAGCAGTGACCCAGAGCTAGCGGGAGCCTACAATGAGCAGTTCTTC CASSDPELAGAYNEQFF TRBD2 TRBJ2-1 TRBV10-2 NA
TGTGCCAGCAGACCAGGACTGCCCCACCCAGAGACCCAGTACTTC CASRPGLPHPETQYF NA TRBJ2-5 TRBV27 NA
TGTGCCACCAGCGGTCTCCAACTAGTTTTGAGCTCCTACAATGAGCAGTTCTTC CATSGLQLVLSSYNEQFF NA TRBJ2-1 TRBV15 NA
TGTGCCATCAGTGACGTGGGCTACGAGCAGTACTTC CAISDVGYEQYF NA TRBJ2-7 TRBV10-3 few
TGTGCCAGCAGTTTCCTCCCTCTGGGGGGCCACGAGCAGTACTTC CASSFLPLGGHEQYF NA TRBJ2-7 TRBV27 NA
TGCAGCGTTCTCGGGACTACATACGAGCAGTACTTC CSVLGTTYEQYF TRBD2 TRBJ2-7 TRBV29-1 NA
TGTGCCAGCAGCCTCAGCCAGTCCTACGAGCAGTACTTC CASSLSQSYEQYF NA TRBJ2-7 TRBV2 NA
TGTGCCAGCAGTCTAGCGGTCTCCTACAATGAGCAGTTCTTC CASSLAVSYNEQFF TRBD2 TRBJ2-1 TRBV28 NA
TGCGCCAGCAGCTTGATGCGGGGGGCTGAAGCTTTCTTT CASSLMRGAEAFF NA TRBJ1-1 TRBV5-1 NA
TGTGCCAGCAGCGGGAGGACGGGAAGTGACACTGAAGCTTTCTTT CASSGRTGSDTEAFF NA TRBJ1-1 TRBV9 NA
TGCGCCAGCAGCCAAGTAGGGGGCGTCCCCTACTACGAGCAGTACTTC CASSQVGGVPYYEQYF TRBD1 TRBJ2-7 TRBV4-1 NA
TGTGCCAGCAGAGGGCCGGGACAGGGACTATACGAGCAGTACTTC CASRGPGQGLYEQYF TRBD1 TRBJ2-7 TRBV2 NA
TGTGCCAGCAGTTACCAGCGGGGACACACCGGGGAGCTGTTTTTT CASSYQRGHTGELFF TRBD2 TRBJ2-2 TRBV6-5 NA
TGTGCCAGCAGCACCAGACAGGGGGCCGGGGAGCTGTTTTTT CASSTRQGAGELFF TRBD1 TRBJ2-2 TRBV7-6 NA
TGTGCCAGCAGTTGGAACTACGAGCAGTACTTC CASSWNYEQYF NA TRBJ2-7 TRBV6-1 NA
TGTGCCAGCAGCCAGCGTGTCAATAGCGGGATAGGTAATGAGCAGTTCTTC CASSQRVNSGIGNEQFF TRBD2 TRBJ2-1 TRBV4-2 NA
TGTGCCAGCAGCTTTGCCCCCACGGGAGCGAGAACAGATACGCAGTATTTT CASSFAPTGARTDTQYF NA TRBJ2-3 TRBV11-2 NA
TGTGCCAGCAGCGTAGAAGCCGGGGAGCTGTTTTTT CASSVEAGELFF NA TRBJ2-2 TRBV9 few
TGCGCCAGCAGCTCTAAACAGGGAGTCTATGGCTACACCTTC CASSSKQGVYGYTF NA TRBJ1-2 TRBV5-1 NA
TGCAGCGTTGAAGGGGTACTAGCGGGAGATACGGTAGAGACCCAGTACTTC CSVEGVLAGDTVETQYF TRBD2 TRBJ2-5 TRBV29-1 NA
TGTGCCAGCTCATCTGGACCGACGACAACTAATGAAAAACTGTTTTTT CASSSGPTTTNEKLFF NA TRBJ1-4 TRBV18 NA
TGTGCCAGCAGTGTCCCATGGGGGTCCTACGAGCAGTACTTC CASSVPWGSYEQYF NA TRBJ2-7 TRBV6-1 NA
TGTGCCAGCAGCAACCTGGGAACCGGGGAGCTGTTTTTT CASSNLGTGELFF NA TRBJ2-2 TRBV5-4 NA
TGTGCCAGCACCTGGGGGGCGCAGGGAACTGAAGCTTTCTTT CASTWGAQGTEAFF NA TRBJ1-1 TRBV19 NA
TGTGCCAGTAGTACCATAGCGGGAGCCTACGAGCAGTACTTC CASSTIAGAYEQYF TRBD2 TRBJ2-7 TRBV19 NA
TGTGCCAGCAGCGTCGGGAACACTGAAGCTTTCTTT CASSVGNTEAFF NA TRBJ1-1 TRBV7-9 NA
TGTGCCAGCAGTTTAGCCCTATCCTACGAGCAGTACTTC CASSLALSYEQYF NA TRBJ2-7 TRBV27 NA